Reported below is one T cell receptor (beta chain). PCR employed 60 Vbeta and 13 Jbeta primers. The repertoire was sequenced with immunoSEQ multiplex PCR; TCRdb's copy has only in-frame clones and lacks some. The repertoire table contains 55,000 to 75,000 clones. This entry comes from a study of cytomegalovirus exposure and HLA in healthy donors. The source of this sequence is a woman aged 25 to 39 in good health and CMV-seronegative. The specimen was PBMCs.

CDR3 region: CASSQGPRGALAGEGTEQFF. CDR3 DNA: TGCGCCAGCAGCCAAGGTCCCAGGGGCGCACTAGCGGGAGAAGGTACTGAGCAGTTCTTC. The chain is built from TRBV4-1 and TRBJ2-1, with 11 bases lining up with TRBD2. Looked up from germline, CDR1 is MGHRA and CDR2 is YSYEKL. The trim removed 1 base at V and 9 bases at J, leaving 20 bases unmatched. This CDR3 comprises 20 residues.